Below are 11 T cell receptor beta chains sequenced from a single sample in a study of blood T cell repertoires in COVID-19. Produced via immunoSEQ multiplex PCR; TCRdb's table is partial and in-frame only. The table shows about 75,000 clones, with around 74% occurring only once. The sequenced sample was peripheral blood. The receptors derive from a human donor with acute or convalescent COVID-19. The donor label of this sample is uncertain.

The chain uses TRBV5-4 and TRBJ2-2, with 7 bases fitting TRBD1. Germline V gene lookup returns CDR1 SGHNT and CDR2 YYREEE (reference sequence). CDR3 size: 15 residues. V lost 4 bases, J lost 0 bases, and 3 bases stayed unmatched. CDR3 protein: CASSPGQANTGELFF. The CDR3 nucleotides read TGTGCCAGCAGCCCCGGACAGGCGAACACCGGGGAGCTGTTTTTT.

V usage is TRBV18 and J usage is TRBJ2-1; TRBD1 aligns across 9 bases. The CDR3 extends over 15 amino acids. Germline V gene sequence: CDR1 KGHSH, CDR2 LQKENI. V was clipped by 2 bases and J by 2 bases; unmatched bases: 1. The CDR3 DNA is TGTGCCAGCTCACCAGGGACAGGGCCCTACAATGAGCAGTTCTTC. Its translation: CASSPGTGPYNEQFF.

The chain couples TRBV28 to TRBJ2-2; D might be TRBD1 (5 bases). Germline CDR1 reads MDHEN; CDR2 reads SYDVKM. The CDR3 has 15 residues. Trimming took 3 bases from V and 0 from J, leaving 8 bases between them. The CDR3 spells CASSLLGANTGELFF. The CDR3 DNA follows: TGTGCCAGCAGTTTGCTAGGGGCGAACACCGGGGAGCTGTTTTTT.

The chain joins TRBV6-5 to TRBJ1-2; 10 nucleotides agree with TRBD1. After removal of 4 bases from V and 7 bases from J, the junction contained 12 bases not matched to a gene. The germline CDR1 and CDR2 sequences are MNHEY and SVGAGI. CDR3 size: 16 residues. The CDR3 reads CASSSPGQGIRGGYTF. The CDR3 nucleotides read TGTGCCAGCAGTTCCCCGGGACAGGGGATTCGTGGTGGCTACACCTTC.

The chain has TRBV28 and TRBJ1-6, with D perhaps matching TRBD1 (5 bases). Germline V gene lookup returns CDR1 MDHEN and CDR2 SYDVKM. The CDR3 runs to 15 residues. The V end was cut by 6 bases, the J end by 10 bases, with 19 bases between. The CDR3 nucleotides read TGTGCCAGCAGGCCCCGAAGGAGGGGTAACTCACCCCTCCACTTT. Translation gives CASRPRRRGNSPLHF.

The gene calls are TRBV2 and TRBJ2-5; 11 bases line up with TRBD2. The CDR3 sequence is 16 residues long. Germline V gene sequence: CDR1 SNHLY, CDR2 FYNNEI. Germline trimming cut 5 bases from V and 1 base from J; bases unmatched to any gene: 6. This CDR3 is CASSRRLAGGQETQYF. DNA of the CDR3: TGTGCCAGCAGTAGAAGGCTAGCGGGGGGCCAAGAGACCCAGTACTTC.

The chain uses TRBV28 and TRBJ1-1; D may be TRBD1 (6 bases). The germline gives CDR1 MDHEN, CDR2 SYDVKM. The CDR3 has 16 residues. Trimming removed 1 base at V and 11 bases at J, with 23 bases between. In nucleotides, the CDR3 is TGTGCCAGCAGTTTATTAGGCGACCGCGCAGGGGCCGGGGCTTTCTTT. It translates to CASSLLGDRAGAGAFF.

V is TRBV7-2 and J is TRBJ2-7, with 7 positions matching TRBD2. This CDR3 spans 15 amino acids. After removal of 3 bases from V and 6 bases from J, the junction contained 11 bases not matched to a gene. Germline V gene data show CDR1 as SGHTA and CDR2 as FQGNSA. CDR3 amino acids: CASSFGWGSGTEQYF. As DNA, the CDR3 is TGTGCCAGCAGCTTTGGGTGGGGCAGCGGGACCGAGCAGTACTTC.

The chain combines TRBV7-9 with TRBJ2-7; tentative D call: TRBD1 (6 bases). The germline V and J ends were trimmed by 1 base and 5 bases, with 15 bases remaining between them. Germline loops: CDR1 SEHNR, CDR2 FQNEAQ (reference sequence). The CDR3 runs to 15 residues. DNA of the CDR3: TGTGCCAGCAGCTTAGGTCTACAGGGTAACGACGAGCAGTACTTC. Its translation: CASSLGLQGNDEQYF.

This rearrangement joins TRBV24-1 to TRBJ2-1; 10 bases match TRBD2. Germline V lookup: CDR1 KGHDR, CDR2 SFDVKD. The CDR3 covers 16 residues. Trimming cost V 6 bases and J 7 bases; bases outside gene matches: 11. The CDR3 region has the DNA TGTGCCACCAGTCGGGGGGCAGCGGGAGGGGATAATGAGCAGTTCTTC. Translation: CATSRGAAGGDNEQFF.

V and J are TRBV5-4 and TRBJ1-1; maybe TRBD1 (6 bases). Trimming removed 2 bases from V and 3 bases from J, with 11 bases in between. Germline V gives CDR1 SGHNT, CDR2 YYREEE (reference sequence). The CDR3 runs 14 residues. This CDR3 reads CASSFGTRYTEAFF. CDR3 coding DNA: TGTGCCAGCAGCTTCGGGACAAGGTACACTGAAGCTTTCTTT.